The 28 T cell receptor beta chains listed next were all sequenced from one sample in a study of T cells in Graves' hyperthyroidism and ophthalmopathy. It was RNA transcripts that yielded the amplified TCR beta CDR3 regions. When the TCR CDR3 underwent first-round RT-PCR, the HTBI primer set was used. MiXCR, run by TCRdb on the multiplex PCR reads, gives a single entry per CDR3 protein. The repertoire holds about 740,000 distinct CDR3 sequences, with approximately 14% as singletons. Sequences were obtained from blood. The receptor source for this set is a woman aged 18-29 years with Graves' hyperthyroidism.

This clonotype was seen at least ten times. The chain links TRBV6-1 to TRBJ1-5, with D possibly being TRBD1 (6 bases). Germline CDR1 is MNHNS and CDR2 is SASEGT. V shed 6 bases and J shed 4 bases, with 19 bases lying between them. CDR3 size: 16 residues. CDR3: CASRAQGNGANQPQHF. CDR3 DNA: TGTGCCAGCAGAGCACAGGGAAATGGGGCGAATCAGCCCCAGCATTTT.

This clonotype was found many times. J is TRBJ2-1 and V is TRBV20-1; maybe TRBD1 (5 bases). Germline CDR1 reads DFQATT; CDR2 reads SNEGSKA (reference sequence). The length of the CDR3 is 13 residues. Trimming removed 4 bases from V and 0 bases from J, with 7 bases in between. The CDR3 nucleotides read TGCAGTGCTACCAGGGACTCCTACAATGAGCAGTTCTTC. Amino acids: CSATRDSYNEQFF.

This clonotype was counted a few times. V gene TRBV19 combines with J gene TRBJ2-1; D unclear. This CDR3 is 17 amino acids long. Germline CDR1 and CDR2: LNHDA and SQIVND (reference sequence). The V end lost 6 bases, the J end lost 5 bases, and 23 bases lay between the germline ends. The CDR3 protein is CASSNLPGREQDNEQFF. The CDR3 coding sequence is TGTGCCAGTAGCAACCTCCCGGGCCGCGAACAAGACAATGAGCAGTTCTTC.

The CDR3 DNA reads TGTGCCAGCGGGGGGGCACGGGGTGGGGCCGGGCGTTGGGCTGAAGCTTTCTTT. Its translation: CASGGARGGAGRWAEAFF. The chain has TRBV11-2 and TRBJ1-1, with D perhaps matching TRBD1 (6 bases). The CDR3 runs to 18 residues. Germline lookup yields CDR1 SGHAT and CDR2 FQNNGV. V gave up 8 bases and J gave up 6 bases, with 31 bases separating them.

This clonotype was counted ten times or more. The chain employs TRBV18 and TRBJ2-7, with TRBD2 matching over 7 bases. The CDR3 sequence is 14 residues long. Germline CDR1 is KGHSH and CDR2 is LQKENI. The junction had 4 bases not matched to a gene; V was cut back by 2 bases and J by 3 bases. The CDR3 DNA sequence: TGTGCCAGCTCACCAGGTGCGGGAGTCTACGAGCAGTACTTC. Protein: CASSPGAGVYEQYF.

This clonotype was recorded a few times. The chain links TRBV27 to TRBJ1-2, with D tentatively TRBD1 (5 bases). Germline V gives CDR1 MNHEY, CDR2 SMNVEV (reference sequence). CDR3 size: 14 residues. V dropped 5 bases and J dropped 5 bases, with 15 bases sitting between them. CDR3 protein: CASSTTPGGYGYTF. The CDR3 DNA reads TGTGCCAGCAGTACCACACCCGGGGGTTATGGCTACACCTTC.

This clonotype has at least ten counts. The rearrangement links TRBV7-9 to TRBJ2-7, with unresolved D. CDR1 and CDR2 from the germline V gene are SEHNR and FQNEAQ (reference sequence). CDR3 length: 13 residues. The V and J ends lost 1 base and 7 bases respectively, with 11 bases between them. This chain's CDR3 is CASSLGAPLEQYF. The CDR3, as DNA: TGTGCCAGCAGCTTAGGAGCCCCCCTGGAGCAGTACTTC. The complete variable domain, with remaining parts taken from reference TRBV7-9 and TRBJ2-7, reads DTGVSQNPRHKITKRGQNVTFRCDPISEHNRLYWYRQTLGQGPEFLTYFQNEAQLEKSRLLSDRFSAERPKGSFSTLEIQRTEQGDSAMYLCASSLGAPLEQYFGPGTRLTVT.

The chain couples TRBV10-1 to TRBJ2-5, with a possible D match to TRBD2 (5 bases). CDR1 and CDR2 (germline): WNHNN, SYGVQD (reference sequence). CDR3 length: 13 amino acids. V shed 1 base and J shed 13 bases, with 16 bases lying between them. The CDR3 loop is CASSEFVGGGWYF. CDR3 DNA: TGCGCCAGCAGTGAGTTTGTAGGAGGAGGATGGTACTTC.

This clonotype was recorded many times. The V gene is TRBV6-1, the J gene TRBJ1-5; D ambiguous. The germline CDR1 and CDR2 sequences are MNHNS and SASEGT. Deletions cut 6 bases from V and 6 bases from J, with 9 bases between. The CDR3 is made up of 12 amino acids. The CDR3 nucleotides are TGTGCCAGCAGACCGGGTGGTCAGCCCCAGCATTTT. Protein product: CASRPGGQPQHF.

The chain combines TRBV7-9 with TRBJ2-7; TRBD1 matches at 7 bases. The J segment lost 3 bases and the V segment lost 7 bases, leaving 12 bases of the junction unmatched. Germline CDR1 and CDR2: SEHNR and FQNEAQ (reference sequence). CDR3 length: 15 residues. The CDR3 is CASTQPDRDGYEQYF. Written as DNA, the CDR3 is TGTGCCAGCACCCAACCCGACAGGGACGGCTACGAGCAGTACTTC.

This clonotype was recorded many times. The rearrangement uses TRBV5-4 and TRBJ2-3; possibly TRBD1 for D (5 bases). The germline V gene has CDR1 SGHNT and CDR2 YYREEE (reference sequence). V lost 4 bases and J 2 bases, leaving 26 bases between the germline ends. The CDR3 has 19 amino acids. This CDR3 reads CASSPFDRQTLTPTDTQYF. In DNA, the CDR3 is TGTGCCAGCAGCCCCTTTGATAGACAGACGCTCACCCCCACAGATACGCAGTATTTT.

In this sample, this clonotype turned up a few times. J is TRBJ2-5 and V is TRBV30; a possible D gene is TRBD2 (6 bases). The CDR3 is 13 residues long. CDR1 is GTSNPN and CDR2 is SVGIG in the germline V gene (reference sequence). V shed 8 bases and J shed 2 bases, with 15 bases lying between them. CDR3 sequence reads: CAHTGGAQETQYF. CDR3 nucleotides: TGTGCCCACACGGGCGGGGCTCAAGAGACCCAGTACTTC. The whole variable domain, filled in from reference TRBV30 and TRBJ2-5, reads SQTIHQWPATLVQPVGSPLSLECTVEGTSNPNLYWYRQAAGRGLQLLFYSVGIGQISSEVPQNLSASRPQDRQFILSSKKLLLSDSGFYLCAHTGGAQETQYFGPGTRLLVL.

Many counts were recorded for this clonotype. The V call is TRBV30, the J call TRBJ1-2, with D maybe TRBD1 (5 bases). Germline CDR1 GTSNPN, CDR2 SVGIG (reference sequence). CDR3 size: 13 residues. Trimming stripped 2 bases from V and 3 bases from J, with 10 bases between. CDR3 sequence reads: CAWSMDTYYGYTF. The CDR3 DNA follows: TGTGCCTGGAGTATGGACACCTACTATGGCTACACCTTC.

J is TRBJ1-1 and V is TRBV20-1; weak D call: TRBD1 (6 bases). Germline V gives CDR1 DFQATT, CDR2 SNEGSKA (reference sequence). The V end was cut by 0 bases, the J end by 10 bases, with 24 bases between. The CDR3 spans 16 residues. DNA for the CDR3: TGCAGTGCTAGAGACCGGCCAAGACAGGACGTTCTCGGAGCTTTCTTT. Its translation: CSARDRPRQDVLGAFF.

This clonotype came up a few times. The CDR3 loop reads CASRPPDRGTGNTIYF. The CDR3 DNA follows: TGTGCCAGCAGGCCCCCGGACAGGGGAACTGGAAACACCATATATTTT. This chain connects TRBV6-1 to TRBJ1-3, with TRBD1 matching over 9 bases. Germline V gene lookup returns CDR1 MNHNS and CDR2 SASEGT. CDR3 length: 16 amino acids. The junction had 8 bases not matched to a gene; V was cut back by 6 bases and J by 2 bases.

This clonotype has just a few counts. The chain carries TRBV7-9 and TRBJ2-1; a possible D gene is TRBD2 (5 bases). Trimming cost V 3 bases and J 10 bases, with 19 bases left between them. Per germline, CDR1 SEHNR and CDR2 FQNEAQ (reference sequence). The CDR3 extends over 15 amino acids. This CDR3 reads CASSLRVGQDVEQFF. DNA for the CDR3: TGTGCCAGCAGCTTGCGGGTCGGGCAGGACGTCGAGCAGTTCTTC.

Ten or more counts support this clonotype. This chain uses TRBV18 with TRBJ2-5, with TRBD2 identical over 10 bases. Unmatched junction bases numbered 2, after V lost 6 bases and J lost 4 bases. The CDR3 totals 13 residues. Per the germline V gene, CDR1 is KGHSH and CDR2 is LQKENI. This CDR3 reads CASSSGRGETQYF. The CDR3 DNA is TGTGCCAGCTCGAGCGGGAGGGGAGAGACCCAGTACTTC. Full variable domain (remainder filled in from reference TRBV18 and TRBJ2-5): NAGVMQNPRHLVRRRGQEARLRCSPMKGHSHVYWYRQLPEEGLKFMVYLQKENIIDESGMPKERFSAEFPKEGPSILRIQQVVRGDSAAYFCASSSGRGETQYFGPGTRLLVL.

This clonotype was counted a few times. The chain is built from TRBV6-2 or TRBV6-3 and TRBJ1-5, with 8 bases aligning to TRBD1. Per the germline V gene, CDR1 is MNHEY and CDR2 is SVGEGT. CDR3 length: 14 amino acids. The V segment lost 2 bases and the J segment 7 bases; nucleotides outside the gene matches: 4. The CDR3 is CASSYPGGAQPQHF. DNA for the CDR3: TGTGCCAGCAGTTACCCAGGGGGCGCGCAGCCCCAGCATTTT.

This clonotype was seen at least ten times. The gene calls are TRBV2 and TRBJ2-3; D is unresolved. CDR1 and CDR2 (germline): SNHLY, FYNNEI. With 5 bases removed from V and 4 bases from J, the gap between germline ends came to 13 bases. The length of the CDR3 is 14 residues. The CDR3 region has the DNA TGTGCCAGCAGTTTCCTTCTTGAGGCAGATACGCAGTATTTT. Its translation is CASSFLLEADTQYF.

This chain connects TRBV6-2 or TRBV6-3 to TRBJ1-6; D might be TRBD1 (5 bases). Trimming removed 7 bases at V and 7 bases at J, with 29 bases between. The CDR3 has 19 amino acids. The V gene's germline CDR1 is MNHEY and CDR2 SVGEGT. CDR3 DNA: TGTGCCAGCACCACTGGGGCGGTTAACTTCCTGACGGGGAATTCACCCCTCCACTTT. This sequence encodes CASTTGAVNFLTGNSPLHF.

Ten or more counts support this clonotype. The rearrangement links TRBV5-1 to TRBJ2-7; the D gene could be TRBD1 or TRBD2 (5 bases each). The CDR3 has 15 residues. CDR1 is SGHRS and CDR2 is YFSETQ in the germline V gene. The V and J ends lost 3 bases and 7 bases respectively, with 20 bases between them. CDR3 region: CASSWQPTGTYEQYF. The CDR3 DNA follows: TGCGCCAGCAGCTGGCAGCCCACCGGGACGTATGAGCAGTACTTC.

In this sample, this clonotype turned up many times. V is TRBV7-2 and J is TRBJ2-3; TRBD2 matches 15 bases. V trimming: 5 bases; J trimming: 4 bases; junction bases outside the gene matches: 7. Germline assignment: CDR1 SGHTA and CDR2 FQGNSA. The CDR3 is 17 amino acids. The CDR3 protein is CASSPGGLAGGSDTQYF. The DNA of the CDR3 is TGTGCCAGCAGCCCTGGAGGACTAGCGGGAGGGTCAGATACGCAGTATTTT.

This clonotype appeared many times. This rearrangement joins TRBV3-1 to TRBJ1-4, with TRBD1 identical over 9 bases. Germline trimming cut 2 bases from V and 7 bases from J; bases unmatched to any gene: 8. The germline V gene has CDR1 LGHDT and CDR2 YNNKEL (reference sequence). The CDR3 sequence is 16 residues long. The CDR3 loop reads CASSQTMTGGGEKLFF. The CDR3 DNA is TGTGCCAGCAGCCAAACGATGACAGGGGGAGGTGAAAAACTGTTTTTT.

The genes are TRBV20-1 and TRBJ1-3; D is undetermined. The length of the CDR3 is 12 residues. V lost 5 bases, J lost 0 bases, and 5 bases lay in between. In germline, CDR1 is DFQATT, CDR2 SNEGSKA (reference sequence). CDR3 DNA: TGCAGTGCTGTCAACTCTGGAAACACCATATATTTT. Its protein product is CSAVNSGNTIYF.

The chain's CDR3 is CATSRGQGGTGELFF. The CDR3 coding sequence is TGTGCCACCAGCAGGGGACAGGGAGGAACCGGGGAGCTGTTTTTT. The rearrangement uses TRBV15 and TRBJ2-2; 9 nucleotides line up with TRBD1. The germline V gene has CDR1 LNHNV and CDR2 YYDKDF (reference sequence). The V segment lost 3 bases and the J segment 5 bases; nucleotides outside the gene matches: 4. The CDR3 runs 15 residues.

The chain carries TRBV10-1 and TRBJ2-1, with 7 bases lining up with TRBD2. The germline CDR1 and CDR2 sequences are WNHNN and SYGVQD (reference sequence). Trimming took 3 bases from V and 13 from J; bases not matched to a gene: 18. The CDR3 is 16 residues long. DNA of the CDR3: TGCGCCAGCAGTGAATATTTATCCGGGACTACTAATAAACAGTTCTTC. Translation gives CASSEYLSGTTNKQFF.

This clonotype was picked up many times. This chain joins TRBV7-9 and TRBJ2-7, with TRBD2 matching 12 bases. Germline V gene sequence: CDR1 SEHNR, CDR2 FQNEAQ (reference sequence). V shed 0 bases and J 6 bases; nucleotides not matched to a gene: 9. The CDR3 is made up of 17 amino acids. Here the CDR3 reads CASSLARTSGTPSEQYF. DNA of the CDR3: TGTGCCAGCAGCTTAGCCCGGACTAGCGGGACCCCATCCGAGCAGTACTTC.

On this clonotype itself: Sequence at one end of the junction differs from germline and may be a read error. This rearrangement joins TRBV6-1 to TRBJ2-7; 7 bases fit TRBD2. CDR3 length: 15 amino acids. Germline V gene sequence: CDR1 MNHNS, CDR2 SASEGT. The CDR3 here is CASSEFPGTTYGQYF. CDR3 nucleotides: TGTGCCAGCAGTGAATTCCCCGGGACTACCTACGGGCAGTACTTC.